A single sample is the source of the 10 T cell receptor beta chains below, sequenced in a study of patients and donors after allogeneic stem cell transplantation. TCRdb recomputed calls from the RT-PCR reads with MiXCR, one row per CDR3 protein. The data show 920,000 or so distinct CDR3 sequences, roughly 17% seen once. Material: blood, either unsorted or a sorted T cell fraction (not recorded which). The receptors derive from a human donor who was either an allogeneic HSCT recipient or a stem cell or donor lymphocyte infusion donor (not recorded which). It is not recorded whose cells these are; they may come from a transplant donor.

The genes are TRBV20-1 and TRBJ2-7; D is unresolved. Trimming took off 2 bases at V and 2 bases at J, with 13 bases between the two ends. This CDR3 is built from 14 residues. Germline V gives CDR1 DFQATT, CDR2 SNEGSKA (reference sequence). CDR3 sequence reads: CSARIPGFPYEQYF. The CDR3 coding sequence is TGCAGTGCTAGAATCCCCGGGTTCCCCTACGAGCAGTACTTC.

This clonotype was seen many times. The chain combines TRBV12-3 or TRBV12-4 with TRBJ2-2, with TRBD1 identical over 9 bases. J lost 4 bases, V lost 5 bases, and 5 bases had no gene match. The CDR3 is 15 residues long. The CDR3 loop reads CASSQDRGGTGELFF. For the CDR3, the DNA is TGTGCCAGCAGTCAGGACAGGGGCGGCACCGGGGAGCTGTTTTTT.

With respect to this clonotype: At one end the junction does not follow the germline gene, possibly because of a read error. V gene TRBV7-2 combines with J gene TRBJ1-4; 10 nucleotides match TRBD1. The germline CDR1 and CDR2 sequences are SGHTA and FQGNSA. The CDR3 extends over 14 amino acids. CDR3 coding DNA: TGTGCCATCAGCTGGACAGGGGGAGCTGAAAAACTGTTTTTT. Residues: CAISWTGGAEKLFF.

This clonotype was recorded a few times. This chain joins TRBV10-3 and TRBJ2-5, with D possibly TRBD1 on 6 matching bases. This CDR3 spans 13 amino acids. Germline V gives CDR1 ENHRY, CDR2 SYGVKD. The V end was cut by 6 bases, the J end by 2 bases, with 10 bases between. The CDR3 spells CAIRTGKQETQYF. CDR3 coding DNA: TGTGCCATCAGAACAGGGAAACAAGAGACCCAGTACTTC.

V gene TRBV14 combines with J gene TRBJ2-1, with 7 positions matching TRBD2. Germline loops: CDR1 SGHDN, CDR2 FVKESK. V shed 2 bases and J 10 bases; nucleotides not matched to a gene: 14. This CDR3 comprises 16 residues. CDR3 in DNA: TGTGCCAGCAGCCAACCTTCCGGGACTAAAACGGAGGAGCAGTTCTTC. Protein sequence: CASSQPSGTKTEEQFF.

CDR3: CASSLMRKGVYSYEQYF. The CDR3 coding sequence is TGTGCCAGCAGTTTAATGAGAAAGGGGGTCTACTCCTACGAGCAGTACTTC. The chain is built from TRBV27 and TRBJ2-7; possible D gene TRBD1, 6 bases. Trimming took 2 bases from V and 0 from J, leaving 17 bases between them. Germline CDR1 MNHEY, CDR2 SMNVEV (reference sequence). This CDR3 region has 17 residues.

The V call is TRBV24-1, the J call TRBJ2-1, with 8 bases identical to TRBD1. In germline, CDR1 is KGHDR, CDR2 SFDVKD. V gave up 1 base and J gave up 7 bases; unmatched junction bases: 2. This CDR3 contains 14 residues. This CDR3 is CATSDFWTGNEQFF. The CDR3 DNA sequence: TGTGCCACCAGTGATTTCTGGACAGGGAATGAGCAGTTCTTC.

V and J are TRBV7-2 and TRBJ2-1; 7 bases map to TRBD2. The J segment lost 8 bases and the V segment lost 2 bases, leaving 6 bases of the junction unmatched. CDR1 is SGHTA, CDR2 FQGNSA, per germline. This CDR3 region has 14 residues. This CDR3 reads CASSLFLAVYEQFF. The CDR3 nucleotides read TGTGCCAGCAGCTTATTCCTAGCGGTCTATGAGCAGTTCTTC. Combining the CDR3 with reference TRBV7-2 and TRBJ2-1 gives the whole variable domain GAGVSQSPSNKVTEKGKDVELRCDPISGHTALYWYRQSLGQGLEFLIYFQGNSAPDKSGLPSDRFSAERTGGSVSTLTIQRTQQEDSAVYLCASSLFLAVYEQFFGPGTRLTVL.

The chain combines TRBV7-2 with TRBJ2-5, with D unclear. The CDR3 length is 13 residues. Trimming removed 5 bases from V and 14 bases from J, with 21 bases in between. In germline, CDR1 is SGHTA, CDR2 FQGNSA. The CDR3 loop reads CASSLGSGPTHYF. The CDR3 region has the DNA TGTGCCAGCAGCCTCGGATCCGGGCCTACGCATTACTTC.

This clonotype has just a few counts. The rearrangement uses TRBV4-1 and TRBJ1-4, with a tentative D call TRBD1 (5 bases). Trimming cost V 6 bases and J 2 bases, with 16 bases left between them. Germline-derived CDR1 and CDR2 are MGHRA and YSYEKL. This CDR3 has 16 amino acids. This CDR3 is CASRNLFRATNEKLFF. For the CDR3, the DNA is TGCGCCAGCAGGAACCTATTCAGGGCCACTAATGAAAAACTGTTTTTT.